The present entry profiles one T cell receptor (beta chain) with its context. Its antigen has not been determined. Base qualities are missing; no much larger clone stands one base away. TCR CDR3 regions were amplified from genomic DNA by multiplex PCR using the deep immunoSEQ assay. Extracted genomic DNA from each cell subset was distributed evenly across all wells of several immunoSEQ 96-well plates, and each plate was treated as a replicate. For unsorted PBMC, roughly 300 ng of genomic DNA, equivalent to around 30,000 T cell genomes, went into each replicate PCR. Ten immunoSEQ deep assay plates were used to sequence the unsorted PBMC genomic DNA. Purified libraries were measured with a Qubit 3.0 fluorometer, size-checked on a Bioanalyzer 2100, and measured again with the KAPA Library Quantification kit. Each immunoSEQ 96-well plate was sequenced on its own single-read 150-cycle Illumina NextSeq 550 flow cell. The original pipeline was this. The immunoSEQ output contained only junctional sequences without quality scores, so filtering could not match that applied to full-length reads. Sequences were annotated with PyIR, a Python wrapper for IgBLAST v1.9, using IMGT germline references to assign V/J genes and CDR3. Reads were filtered out if the reads had weak V/J assignments (E-value above 1e-6), no CDR3, stop codons, out-of-frame junctions, or ambiguous translated residues. V3J clonotypes were defined as sequences sharing an identical inferred V gene, J gene, and CDR3 amino acid sequence. Percentage overlap between repertoires was calculated by dividing the number of shared unique clonotypes by the size of the smaller repertoire. Repertoire richness was assessed with RTK rarefaction, the Chao1 estimator, and Recon v2.1 estimates of unobserved clonotypes. TCRdb stores this immuneACCESS table with in-frame sequences only. Part of the clones is absent; in the studies checked, under half of the shortfall reflects unresolved V genes, and no reason is known for the rest. Clone size and V and J calls were adopted from that table, with D and trimming inferred from the DNA. For this sample there are approximately 500,000 clones; around 74% appear just once. Of the sample, roughly 13% falls within the top ten clones.

The sample comes from a study of shared clonotypes between healthy human individuals (dated by TCRdb to the early 2020s). At the level of the whole study: A few men and two women, aged 18 to 49 years, made up the cohort. Blood TCR repertoires of a handful of healthy adults were deeply sequenced to estimate repertoire size and the extent of clonotype sharing between individuals. To increase sequencing depth and limit assay-specific biases, different laboratories used diverse techniques to prepare libraries and sequence TCR repertoires. Leukapheresis yielded between about 0.94 and 8.9 billion PBMCs per donor. Study-wide conclusions, independent of this receptor: Only blood was sampled, and tissue TCR repertoires likely differ from those in blood. Pairwise subsampling led to the expectation that sequencing depth would affect the degree of clonotype sharing among donors. Because the study included a small number of donors, the genetic and exposure-history diversity represented was limited.

Donors were healthy HIV-negative adults with no recently reported acute infections or vaccinations. Every donor was a Caucasian adult residing in Nashville, Tennessee, USA. For unsorted samples, around 90 million PBMCs were counted, and genomic DNA was extracted using the QIAamp DNA Blood Mini kit. Blood was collected by leukapheresis, and PBMCs were isolated by Ficoll-Histopaque density gradient centrifugation and then cryopreserved in liquid nitrogen vapor phase. V loses 1 base at its end and J loses 2 bases; junction bases beyond the gene matches: 9. The CDR3 holds 18 amino acids from the cysteine to the phenylalanine. The retained sequence is limited to the CDR3, 54 bases, with the frame set at the first base. Via the germline V gene, CDR1 is SGHTA and CDR2 FQGNSA.

The receptor was derived from a woman aged 35 to 49 in good health. Some clones in this sample may be carry-over from other donors' samples. Sequencing used PBMCs. This receptor chain uses TRBV7-2 and TRBJ2-5, with 11 bases in between that match TRBD2. This receptor carries the CDR3 CASSLELAASGGQETQYF. The DNA is as follows: TGTGCCAGCAGCTTAGAGCTAGCGGCTAGCGGGGGGCAAGAGACCCAGTACTTC.